This TCR beta chain was found in a study of T cell repertoires in cytomegalovirus infection. The germline CDR1 and CDR2 sequences are SGHRS and YFSETQ. This CDR3 is built from 15 residues. Trimming at V came to 4 bases and at J to 7 bases, leaving 10 bases not matched to a gene. TCRdb reanalysed the reads using MiXCR and keeps one entry per CDR3 protein. The table includes fewer than 200,000 distinct CDR3 sequences, 15% to 20% detected once. This receptor was taken from a human donor in good health (CMV status not recorded). Some clones in this sample may be carry-over from other donors' samples. The chain employs TRBV5-1 and TRBJ1-1, with 10 bases aligning to TRBD1. Sequencing was performed on PBMCs. The DNA of the CDR3 is TGCGCCAGCAGCCCGGGGGACAGGGGCGGTGGTGAAGCTTTCTTT. It codes for CASSPGDRGGGEAFF.